This TCR beta chain was sequenced in a study of cytomegalovirus exposure and HLA in healthy donors. Study observations and caveats: Accurate prediction of most subjects' HLA-A and HLA-B alleles from TCR beta sequences was reported.

Concerning this clone itself: Its target is not known.

Amplification used 60 Vbeta primers and 13 Jbeta primers. Method: immunoSEQ multiplex PCR; TCRdb's copy keeps in-frame clones and lacks some. The sample holds some 160,000 clones, around 77% seen once. Sequenced sample: PBMCs. This TCR came from a man in his fifties or sixties in good health and CMV-seronegative.

The CDR3, as DNA: TGCGCCAGCAGTCCTGGGGGGGGAGAAGACTATGGCTACACCTTC. Translated, it gives CASSPGGGEDYGYTF. The V call is TRBV5-1, the J call TRBJ1-2; possible D gene TRBD1, 5 bases. CDR1 is SGHRS, CDR2 YFSETQ, per germline. The CDR3 extends over 15 amino acids. V was cut by 5 bases and J by 3 bases, with 17 bases left in between.